The 23 T cell receptor beta chains listed next were all sequenced from one sample in a study of T cell responses to AZD1222 COVID-19 vaccine. Using immunoSEQ multiplex PCR, the repertoire was profiled, and TCRdb retains in-frame clones only, with some absent. The sample lists some 120,000 clones; around 90% were seen once. Material: peripheral blood, obtained on day 0 of AZD1222 vaccination. All receptors derive from an adult in good health.

The chain combines TRBV5-4 with TRBJ2-3; possible D gene TRBD2, 6 bases. The ends were cut back, 1 base at V and 0 bases at J, with 9 bases in the middle. CDR3 size: 15 residues. Per germline, CDR1 SGHNT and CDR2 YYREEE (reference sequence). CDR3 sequence (DNA): TGTGCCAGCAGCTTGAATGGACTAAGCACAGATACGCAGTATTTT. Protein product: CASSLNGLSTDTQYF.

This clone was seen a few times. The chain carries TRBV25-1 and TRBJ1-2; the D is unclear. The CDR3 has 15 residues. The germline CDR1 and CDR2 sequences are MGHDK and SYGVNS. V was clipped by 2 bases and J by 0 bases, with 10 bases between them. The CDR3 region has the DNA TGTGCCAGCAGTGAAGCGGGCAGTACTAACTATGGCTACACCTTC. The encoded protein is CASSEAGSTNYGYTF.

The gene calls are TRBV7-9 and TRBJ2-5; D is ambiguous. Trimming pared 0 bases from V and 0 bases from J, leaving 5 bases between. The germline CDR1 and CDR2 sequences are SEHNR and FQNEAQ (reference sequence). The CDR3 is 14 amino acids. CDR3 amino acids: CASSLATDQETQYF. DNA of the CDR3: TGTGCCAGCAGCTTAGCAACGGACCAAGAGACCCAGTACTTC.

The CDR3 DNA sequence: TGTGCCAGCGGCTTGACGGTCGAAAGATTTAACTATGGCTACACCTTC. It codes for CASGLTVERFNYGYTF. The chain carries TRBV6-6 and TRBJ1-2, with D unresolved. The germline V gene has CDR1 MNHNY and CDR2 SVGAGI (reference sequence). The CDR3 has 16 amino acids. Trimming removed 8 bases from V and 1 base from J, with 20 bases in between.

The chain uses TRBV13 and TRBJ2-7; D unclear. V was shortened by 5 bases and J by 3 bases, with 14 bases between the two germline ends. The CDR3 length is 14 residues. Germline V CDR1 and CDR2: PRHDT, FYEKMQ (reference sequence). CDR3 sequence reads: CASSLASNSYEQYF. DNA for the CDR3: TGTGCCAGCAGCCTCGCCTCGAACAGCTACGAGCAGTACTTC.

V gene TRBV7-3 combines with J gene TRBJ2-7; D is undetermined. This CDR3 is 15 amino acids long. The V end was cut by 6 bases, the J end by 3 bases, with 18 bases between. Germline V gene sequence: CDR1 SGHTA, CDR2 FQGTGA. This CDR3 is CASRLIGGGDYEQYF. The CDR3 DNA is TGTGCCAGCAGGCTAATCGGCGGCGGAGACTACGAGCAGTACTTC.

The chain employs TRBV5-1 and TRBJ1-3; no reliable D call. V was clipped by 4 bases and J by 2 bases, with 7 bases between them. The germline gives CDR1 SGHRS, CDR2 YFSETQ. The CDR3 length is 13 residues. The CDR3 DNA reads as TGCGCCAGCAGCAAAGGGCCTGGAAACACCATATATTTT. Protein product: CASSKGPGNTIYF.

The chain employs TRBV5-4 and TRBJ2-3; 7 bases are a match to TRBD2. This CDR3 contains 16 residues. V dropped 2 bases and J dropped 5; count of bases not matched to a gene: 11. In germline, CDR1 is SGHNT, CDR2 YYREEE (reference sequence). This chain's CDR3 is CASSFSREGAQDTQYF. The CDR3 DNA is TGTGCCAGCAGCTTTAGCAGGGAGGGCGCCCAAGATACGCAGTATTTT.

The genes are TRBV24-1 and TRBJ2-7; weak D call: TRBD1 (5 bases). Trimming shortened V by 5 bases and J by 6 bases, and 10 bases separated the two germline ends. CDR3 length: 12 residues. Germline values: CDR1 KGHDR, CDR2 SFDVKD. The CDR3 protein is CATSAQVGEQYF. The CDR3 DNA is TGTGCCACCAGTGCACAGGTCGGCGAGCAGTACTTC.

This clone was seen a single time. V gene TRBV7-3 combines with J gene TRBJ2-3; 10 bases agree with TRBD2. Germline trimming cut 5 bases from V and 4 bases from J; bases unmatched to any gene: 6. This CDR3 region has 15 residues. Looked up from germline, CDR1 is SGHTA and CDR2 is FQGTGA. The CDR3 DNA reads as TGTGCCAGCAGCGCGCTAGCGGGAGTAGCAGATACGCAGTATTTT. Protein: CASSALAGVADTQYF.

The chain has TRBV4-1 and TRBJ2-3; D gene ambiguous. Germline CDR1 is MGHRA and CDR2 is YSYEKL. The CDR3 is 18 amino acids. Trimming pared 0 bases from V and 6 bases from J, leaving 22 bases between. The CDR3 loop reads CASSQDFRSEPPWDTQYF. The CDR3, as DNA: TGCGCCAGCAGCCAAGATTTCCGAAGCGAGCCTCCTTGGGATACGCAGTATTTT.

This chain joins TRBV12-3 or TRBV12-4 and TRBJ2-2; a weak D match, TRBD1 (5 bases). Trimming took 7 bases from V and 6 from J, leaving 12 bases between them. The CDR3 sequence is 13 residues long. The CDR3 sequence: CASNQGSPGELFF. CDR3 nucleotide sequence: TGTGCCAGCAATCAGGGTAGCCCCGGGGAGCTGTTTTTT.

The rearrangement uses TRBV18 and TRBJ1-1; D remains unclear. Germline V gene lookup returns CDR1 KGHSH and CDR2 LQKENI. Trimming took 3 bases from V and 6 from J, leaving 23 bases between them. The CDR3 consists of 17 residues. The CDR3 sequence: CASSPYSVPASRAEAFF. The CDR3 nucleotides read TGTGCCAGCTCACCTTATTCCGTGCCTGCTTCGCGGGCTGAAGCTTTCTTT.

This chain links TRBV19 with TRBJ1-2; 7 bases fit TRBD1. CDR1 is LNHDA, CDR2 SQIVND, per germline (reference sequence). This CDR3 is built from 18 residues. With 7 bases clipped from V and 2 bases from J, the junction kept 19 bases outside the gene matches. In DNA, the CDR3 is TGTGCCAGTAAAATACAGGGGCATGAACTAGCCCCCAACTATGGCTACACCTTC. Residues: CASKIQGHELAPNYGYTF.

CDR3 DNA: TGCGCCAGCAGCCAAGACAAACCCTATAATTCACCCCTCCACTTT. As protein: CASSQDKPYNSPLHF. This chain uses TRBV4-3 with TRBJ1-6; no clear D. CDR3 length: 15 residues. CDR1 and CDR2 from the germline V gene are LGHNA and YSLEER. Trimming removed 0 bases at V and 2 bases at J, with 5 bases between.

This chain connects TRBV6-5 to TRBJ1-1; no clear D. CDR1 MNHEY and CDR2 SVGAGI come from the germline V gene. The CDR3 has 13 residues. V was shortened by 5 bases and J by 5 bases, with 12 bases between the two germline ends. The DNA for the CDR3 is TGTGCCAGCAGTATCCGAAGCGAGACTGAAGCTTTCTTT. Its protein product is CASSIRSETEAFF.

The chain joins TRBV29-1 to TRBJ2-7; the D gene is possibly TRBD2 (5 bases). V lost 4 bases and J lost 5, with 15 bases in between. The CDR3 has 13 amino acids. CDR1 and CDR2 (germline): SQVTM, ANQGSEA. The CDR3, as DNA: TGCAGCGTTGTACCGGGGAATAGGAACGAGCAGTACTTC. Translating it yields CSVVPGNRNEQYF.

V gene TRBV28 combines with J gene TRBJ1-3; D perhaps matches TRBD1 (5 bases). Trimming removed 1 base from V and 9 bases from J, with 7 bases in between. The CDR3 totals 12 residues. The germline CDR1 and CDR2 sequences are MDHEN and SYDVKM. The CDR3: CASSLFRGTIYF. Here the CDR3 DNA reads TGTGCCAGCAGTTTATTTAGGGGCACCATATATTTT.

This chain links TRBV5-1 with TRBJ2-7; D not certain. The CDR3 length is 16 residues. Germline CDR1 is SGHRS and CDR2 is YFSETQ. The V and J ends lost 2 bases and 4 bases respectively, with 19 bases between them. CDR3 protein: CASSFEPVTVGYEQYF. As DNA, the CDR3 is TGCGCCAGCAGCTTTGAACCCGTAACCGTCGGGTACGAGCAGTACTTC.

This clone was seen a single time. The V call is TRBV15, the J call TRBJ1-5, with unresolved D. CDR3 length: 14 amino acids. The germline V and J ends were trimmed by 3 bases and 5 bases, with 11 bases remaining between them. The germline gives CDR1 LNHNV, CDR2 YYDKDF (reference sequence). DNA for the CDR3: TGTGCCACCAGCAGGCCGGGGTGGGATCAGCCCCAGCATTTT. As protein: CATSRPGWDQPQHF.

The chain is built from TRBV5-4 and TRBJ2-7, with TRBD1 identical over 7 bases. Germline CDR1 SGHNT, CDR2 YYREEE (reference sequence). The CDR3 spans 14 residues. V lost 0 bases, J lost 2 bases, and 2 bases stayed unmatched. CDR3 in amino acids: CASSLDRGAYEQYF. The CDR3 region has the DNA TGTGCCAGCAGCTTGGACAGGGGCGCCTACGAGCAGTACTTC.

The chain couples TRBV2 to TRBJ2-5; no definite D call. The CDR3 has 12 amino acids. Deletions cut 7 bases from V and 4 bases from J, with 10 bases between. Germline values: CDR1 SNHLY, CDR2 FYNNEI. CDR3: CASNPVGETQYF. The CDR3 nucleotides are TGTGCCAGCAACCCTGTTGGAGAGACCCAGTACTTC.

The J gene is TRBJ2-3, the V gene TRBV29-1, with TRBD1 matching over 7 bases. J gave up 4 bases and V 3 bases, and 10 bases lay outside the gene matches. Germline-derived CDR1 and CDR2 are SQVTM and ANQGSEA. This CDR3 contains 15 residues. In DNA form, the CDR3 reads TGCAGCGTTGAGAACGGTAACAGGGGCTCAGATACGCAGTATTTT. Amino acid sequence: CSVENGNRGSDTQYF.